This entry lists 5 T cell receptor beta chains sequenced from one sample in a study of blood T cell repertoires in COVID-19. Produced via immunoSEQ multiplex PCR; TCRdb's table is partial and in-frame only. The repertoire holds fewer than 250,000 clones, with 85% to 90% as singletons. Sequencing input: PBMCs or T cells enriched from blood (not recorded which). The source of these receptors is a man aged 50-60 years who had been exposed to COVID-19.

About this clone itself: The junction does not match germline at one end; this may be a read error. J is TRBJ2-7 and V is TRBV29-1; D unclear. Germline V gives CDR1 SQVTM, CDR2 ANQGSEA. CDR3 length equals 10 residues. The CDR3 is CSIDSGVHCF. CDR3 DNA sequence: TGCAGCATTGACTCAGGCGTTCACTGCTTC.

J is TRBJ2-1 and V is TRBV27, with a possible D match to TRBD2 (5 bases). This CDR3 comprises 19 residues. Trimming took off 2 bases at V and 0 bases at J, with 20 bases between the two ends. The germline gives CDR1 MNHEY, CDR2 SMNVEV (reference sequence). The CDR3 spells CASSLVESGAISSYNEQFF. DNA of the CDR3: TGTGCCAGCAGTTTAGTGGAGAGCGGAGCGATAAGCTCCTACAATGAGCAGTTCTTC.

V is TRBV2 and J is TRBJ1-1; possible D gene TRBD1, 6 bases. Germline V gives CDR1 SNHLY, CDR2 FYNNEI. The V gene lost 8 bases and the J gene lost 1 base, with 11 bases spanning the gap. This CDR3 contains 13 residues. CDR3: CASGLGQNTEAFF. The CDR3 region has the DNA TGTGCCAGCGGCCTGGGACAGAACACTGAAGCTTTCTTT.

The chain recombines TRBV28 with TRBJ1-3, with a possible D match to TRBD1 (5 bases). V was cut by 5 bases and J by 0 bases, with 11 bases left in between. This CDR3 contains 15 residues. Germline CDR1 and CDR2: MDHEN and SYDVKM. CDR3 coding DNA: TGTGCCAGCAGTCCCGACAGTCGCTCTGGAAACACCATATATTTT. It codes for CASSPDSRSGNTIYF.

J is TRBJ2-7 and V is TRBV11-3, with D maybe TRBD1 (5 bases). The CDR3 is made up of 13 amino acids. Deletions cut 5 bases from V and 7 bases from J, with 15 bases between. The germline gives CDR1 SGHNT, CDR2 YENEEA. The CDR3 protein is CASSRTSMGEQYV. In DNA form, the CDR3 reads TGTGCCAGCAGCCGGACATCGATGGGGGAGCAGTACGTC.